This T cell receptor (beta chain) was captured by sequencing in a study of CD4 T cells in relation to SARS-CoV-2 and coronaviruses. Findings and caveats of the study: Monoreactive clones expanded significantly more to SARS-CoV-2 than crossreactive clones did.

Some clones are missing from TCRdb's copy, which holds only in-frame ones; the method was immunoSEQ multiplex PCR. The profile shows around 21,000 clones, less than 70% of them singletons. The unexposed donors gave CD4+ T cells in 2011-2018, prior to COVID-19. After roughly 9 days of culture, CD4+ T cells were isolated. The CDR3 contains 15 residues. In germline, CDR1 is SGHTA, CDR2 FQGNSA. Trimming cost V 0 bases and J 9 bases, with 12 bases left between them. A few counts support this clone. Antigen unknown. The rearrangement joins TRBV7-2 to TRBJ1-6, with unresolved D. Specimen: CD4+ T cells from PBMCs, cultured in vitro. The source of this sequence is a human donor in good health. The CDR3 sequence: CASSLAPGVGSPLHF. CDR3 DNA: TGTGCCAGCAGCTTAGCGCCCGGGGTAGGTTCACCCCTCCACTTT.